This is a list of T cell receptor beta chains from one sample in a study of shared clonotypes between healthy human individuals. Sequenced by immunoSEQ multiplex PCR; TCRdb stores in-frame clones only, minus some. Counted here are millions of clones, 80% to 95% occurring once; the ten biggest clones make up around 0.4%. Sequencing was performed on naive CD4+ T cells from PBMCs. These receptors were taken from a man aged 18 to 29 in good health. Some clones in this sample may be carry-over from other donors' samples. Each CDR3 is given with its conserved first and last residue. Each record gives: clone size, J gene, V gene, D gene, CDR3 length, CDR3 DNA, CDR3 protein. A D gene is named only where the DNA matches it firmly. Where a row states a size, it is once, few, many or the class of an expanded clone; other rows omit it.

NA,TRBJ2-7,TRBV7-2,NA,16,TGTGCCAGCAGCTTAGCGGTCCACTCCGACTCCTACGAGCAGTACTTC,CASSLAVHSDSYEQYF
NA,TRBJ1-1,TRBV6-1,NA,15,TGTGCCAGCAGTGATGGGCCGGGAATGAACACTGAAGCTTTCTTT,CASSDGPGMNTEAFF
NA,TRBJ1-1,TRBV2,NA,11,TGTGCCAGCCTCACACTAAGCCAAGCTTTCTTT,CASLTLSQAFF
NA,TRBJ1-2,TRBV5-1,NA,14,TGCGCCAGCAGCTTGGATTCGACAGACTATGGCTACACCTTC,CASSLDSTDYGYTF
NA,TRBJ2-1,TRBV28,TRBD2,17,TGTGCCAGCAGTTTACCGACTAGCGGGATATTTTACAATGAGCAGTTCTTC,CASSLPTSGIFYNEQFF
few,TRBJ1-4,TRBV28,NA,14,TGTGCCAGCGGGATAGTCAGTGGGCAGAACAAACTGTTTTTT,CASGIVSGQNKLFF
NA,TRBJ2-1,TRBV6-1,NA,15,TGTGCCAGCAGTGGAGAGGGGTCCTCCTACAATGAGCAGTTCTTC,CASSGEGSSYNEQFF
NA,TRBJ1-1,TRBV7-8,NA,15,TGTGCCAGCAGCCGCCCCGGGGCTATGAACACTGAAGCTTTCTTT,CASSRPGAMNTEAFF
NA,TRBJ1-3,TRBV10-3,NA,14,TGTGCCATCAGTGATGTCTGGCCAACCAACACCATATATTTT,CAISDVWPTNTIYF
once,TRBJ1-4,TRBV2,NA,15,TGTGCCAGCAGCGATGCTGGGAAGGCTAATGAAAAACTGTTTTTT,CASSDAGKANEKLFF
NA,TRBJ2-7,TRBV6-6,NA,12,TGTGCCAGCAGTACAACTAGCTCCGAGCAGTACTTC,CASSTTSSEQYF
NA,TRBJ2-7,TRBV5-1,TRBD1,14,TGCGCCAGCAGCAGAGACAGGGGGTCCTACGAGCAGTACTTC,CASSRDRGSYEQYF
NA,TRBJ2-5,TRBV5-1,NA,14,TGCGCCAGCAGCTTAGGGGGGAATCAAGAGACCCAGTACTTC,CASSLGGNQETQYF
NA,TRBJ2-5,TRBV18,NA,15,TGTGCCAGCTCAACTCGGGACGCTGGTACGGAGACCCAGTACTTC,CASSTRDAGTETQYF
once,TRBJ1-5,TRBV18,TRBD1,13,TGTGCCAGCTCACAAGACAGGGATCAGCCCCAGCATTTT,CASSQDRDQPQHF
once,TRBJ1-1,TRBV5-8,TRBD1,18,TGTGCCAGCAGCCCTACCGGGACAGATACTAACATGAACACTGAAGCTTTCTTT,CASSPTGTDTNMNTEAFF
NA,TRBJ1-2,TRBV15,NA,15,TGTGCCACCAGCAGAGGTTCTGTACAGAACTATGGCTACACCTTC,CATSRGSVQNYGYTF
NA,TRBJ2-7,TRBV11-2,NA,17,TGTGCCAGCAGCTCAAACCCAATGGGGGTAAGCTCCTACGAGCAGTACTTC,CASSSNPMGVSSYEQYF
NA,TRBJ2-7,TRBV9,TRBD1,16,TGTGCCAGCAGCCCGAGGGACAGGGGAGTTTTCCACGAGCAGTACTTC,CASSPRDRGVFHEQYF
NA,TRBJ2-7,TRBV29-1,NA,13,TGCAGCGTGACCCAGGGAGTCTCCTACGAGCAGTACTTC,CSVTQGVSYEQYF
NA,TRBJ2-1,TRBV5-6,TRBD2,18,TGTGCCAGCAGCTCGACTAGCGGGGGGACGAGGTACTTCGGTGAGCAGTTCTTC,CASSSTSGGTRYFGEQFF
NA,TRBJ2-7,TRBV4-1,TRBD1,16,TGCGCCAGCAGCCAGATGGGAGGACAGGGAGCCTACGAGCAGTACTTC,CASSQMGGQGAYEQYF
NA,TRBJ1-4,TRBV19,NA,12,TGTGCCAGTAGGGCAGGGACTGAAAAACTGTTTTTT,CASRAGTEKLFF
NA,TRBJ1-2,TRBV2,TRBD1,13,TGTGCCAGCGAGGGGGACAGGGGGTATGGCTACACCTTC,CASEGDRGYGYTF
once,TRBJ2-3,TRBV27,NA,12,TGTGCCAGCAGTTTACGGGCAGATACGCAGTATTTT,CASSLRADTQYF
NA,TRBJ1-1,TRBV29-1,NA,13,TGCAGCGTTGATGCAGGCCCGAACACTGAAGCTTTCTTT,CSVDAGPNTEAFF
NA,TRBJ2-7,TRBV27,NA,16,TGTGCCAGCAGTTCCATCGGAGGGGGCAGCCACTACGAGCAGTACTTC,CASSSIGGGSHYEQYF
NA,TRBJ1-1,TRBV4-2,TRBD1,17,TGTGCCAGCAGCCAAGACCGACAGGGGGCCTGGGGCACTGAAGCTTTCTTT,CASSQDRQGAWGTEAFF
NA,TRBJ2-7,TRBV19,TRBD1,15,TGTGCCAGTAGTATGGGGCAGGGGGCTTCCTACGAGCAGTACTTC,CASSMGQGASYEQYF
NA,TRBJ2-1,TRBV7-2,NA,16,TGTGCCAGCAGCTTATTAAGGGACCAATCGTACAATGAGCAGTTCTTC,CASSLLRDQSYNEQFF
NA,TRBJ2-5,TRBV5-1,TRBD1,15,TGCGCCAGCAGCTTGCCGGACAGGGGTAGGGAGACCCAGTACTTC,CASSLPDRGRETQYF
once,TRBJ2-7,TRBV4-1,TRBD1,17,TGCGCCAGCAGCCAATCCGGGGACAGGATGGGTACCTACGAGCAGTACTTC,CASSQSGDRMGTYEQYF
NA,TRBJ2-2,TRBV27,NA,13,TGTGCCAGCAGTGCCCGGTCCACCGGGGAGCTGTTTTTT,CASSARSTGELFF
NA,TRBJ2-3,TRBV6-5,NA,14,TGTGCCAGCAGCTTAAGCTGGGAGAAAGATACGCAGTATTTT,CASSLSWEKDTQYF
NA,TRBJ2-1,TRBV5-1,NA,17,TGCGCCAGCAGCTTGGTTGGCCCTAGCAGACCCTACAATGAGCAGTTCTTC,CASSLVGPSRPYNEQFF
NA,TRBJ2-1,TRBV9,NA,17,TGTGCCAGCAGCTTAACAGGGAAATACCGCTCCTACAATGAGCAGTTCTTC,CASSLTGKYRSYNEQFF
NA,TRBJ2-1,TRBV4-2,NA,15,TGTGCCAGCAGCCAAGAAAGGCAGCCCTACAATGAGCAGTTCTTC,CASSQERQPYNEQFF
once,TRBJ1-2,TRBV28,NA,15,TGTGCCAGTAATAATCAGGGCACGGGGTTCTATGGCTACACCTTC,CASNNQGTGFYGYTF
NA,TRBJ1-2,TRBV19,NA,13,TGTGCCAGTAGTACTGGGACGGAGTATGGCTACACCTTC,CASSTGTEYGYTF
NA,TRBJ2-3,TRBV7-2,NA,15,TGTGCCAGCAGCTTAGGTCACGGGCGAACAGATACGCAGTATTTT,CASSLGHGRTDTQYF
NA,TRBJ2-7,TRBV18,TRBD2,14,TGTGCCAGCTCACCTGGACTAGTTTCCGAGGAGCAGTACTTC,CASSPGLVSEEQYF
NA,TRBJ1-2,TRBV19,TRBD1,15,TGTGCCAGTAGTATATTCGAAGACAGGGGGCTGGGCTACACCTTC,CASSIFEDRGLGYTF
NA,TRBJ1-1,TRBV29-1,NA,14,TGCAGCGTTGGGCCCCAGGGAATGAACACTGAAGCTTTCTTT,CSVGPQGMNTEAFF
NA,TRBJ1-5,TRBV6-5,NA,13,TGTGCCAGCAGACAGGGTCGCAATCAGCCCCAGCATTTT,CASRQGRNQPQHF
NA,TRBJ2-7,TRBV6-5,NA,13,TGTGCCAGCAGTTACTCAGGCCCTCGCGAGCAGTACTTC,CASSYSGPREQYF
few,TRBJ1-5,TRBV28,NA,11,TGTGCCAGCAGTTTATCCGCCGGTCAGCATTTT,CASSLSAGQHF
NA,TRBJ1-3,TRBV5-4,NA,16,TGTGCCAGCAGCTTGGGGGGTAGGCAGGGCGGAAACACCATATATTTT,CASSLGGRQGGNTIYF
NA,TRBJ1-1,TRBV28,NA,14,TGTGCCAGCACCCGGAGAGGATTGAACACTGAAGCTTTCTTT,CASTRRGLNTEAFF